Listed here is a single TCR beta chain. The antigen remains unidentified. Germline V gene data show CDR1 as LGHDT and CDR2 as YNNKEL (reference sequence). The CDR3 is 14 amino acids. Trimming removed 1 base at V and 8 bases at J, with 12 bases between. Amplification of TCR alpha and beta CDR3 regions from RNA used iRepertoire nested multiplex PCR. For one-step reverse transcription and amplification, roughly 95-400 ng of tissue mRNA or PBMC total RNA was used. TCRdb recomputed calls from the multiplex PCR reads with MiXCR, one row per CDR3 protein. Among 20,000 to 25,000 distinct CDR3 sequences listed, around 24% were seen once. These data originate in a study of glioma-infiltrating T cells. Points from the study as a whole: Very few CDR3 sequences were shared between tissue and blood. Non-neoplastic patients had below-expected tissue-blood divergence, while all gliomas exceeded expectation.

This TCR derives from a human donor with low-grade glioma or glioblastoma, undergoing nonglioma brain surgery, or in good health (not recorded which). Sequencing was done on a sample of glioma tissue, nonneoplastic brain tissue, or PBMCs (not recorded which). This chain uses TRBV3-1 with TRBJ2-1, with D perhaps TRBD1 or TRBD2 (6 bases each). The CDR3 spells CASSQGGAQYEQFF. The CDR3 coding sequence is TGTGCCAGCAGCCAAGGGGGGGCCCAATATGAGCAGTTCTTC.